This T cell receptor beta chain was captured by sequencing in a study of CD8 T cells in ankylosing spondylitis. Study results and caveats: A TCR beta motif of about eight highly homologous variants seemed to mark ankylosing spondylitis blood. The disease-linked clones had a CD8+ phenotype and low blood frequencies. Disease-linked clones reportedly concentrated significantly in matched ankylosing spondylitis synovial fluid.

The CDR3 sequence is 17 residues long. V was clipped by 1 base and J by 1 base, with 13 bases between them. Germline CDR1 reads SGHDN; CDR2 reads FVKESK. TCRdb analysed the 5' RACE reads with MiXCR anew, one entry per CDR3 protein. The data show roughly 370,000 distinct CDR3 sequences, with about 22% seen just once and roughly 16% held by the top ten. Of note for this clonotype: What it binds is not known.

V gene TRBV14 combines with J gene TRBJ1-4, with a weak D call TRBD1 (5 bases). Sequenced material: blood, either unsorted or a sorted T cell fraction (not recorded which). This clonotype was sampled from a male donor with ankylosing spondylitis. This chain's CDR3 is CASSQGGRGRTNEKLFF. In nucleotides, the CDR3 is TGTGCCAGCAGCCAAGGAGGCCGGGGGAGAACTAATGAAAAACTGTTTTTT.